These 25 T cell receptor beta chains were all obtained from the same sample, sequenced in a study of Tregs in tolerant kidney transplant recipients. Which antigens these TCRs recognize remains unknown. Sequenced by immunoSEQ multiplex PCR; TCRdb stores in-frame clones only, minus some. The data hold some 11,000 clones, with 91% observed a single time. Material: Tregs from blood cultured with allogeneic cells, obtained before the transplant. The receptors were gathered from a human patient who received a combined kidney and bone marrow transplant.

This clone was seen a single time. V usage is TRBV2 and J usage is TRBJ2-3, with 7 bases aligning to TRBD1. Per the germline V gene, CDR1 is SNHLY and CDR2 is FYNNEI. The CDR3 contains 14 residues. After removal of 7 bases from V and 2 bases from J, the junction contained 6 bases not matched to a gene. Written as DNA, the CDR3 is TGTGCCAGCATTTCGGACAGGCACACAGATACGCAGTATTTT. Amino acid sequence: CASISDRHTDTQYF.

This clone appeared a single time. The DNA for the CDR3 is TGTGCCAGCAGCACAGGGGGATTTATCTACGAGCAGTACTTC. Residues: CASSTGGFIYEQYF. The rearrangement joins TRBV7-2 to TRBJ2-7, with 8 bases that match TRBD1. V lost 5 bases to trimming and J lost 3 bases; unmatched junction nucleotides: 6. This CDR3 is built from 14 residues. CDR1 and CDR2 (germline): SGHTA, FQGNSA.

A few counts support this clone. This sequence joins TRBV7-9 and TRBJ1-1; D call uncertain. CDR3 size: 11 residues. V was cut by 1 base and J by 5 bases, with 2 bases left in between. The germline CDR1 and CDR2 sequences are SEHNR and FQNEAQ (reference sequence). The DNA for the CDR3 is TGTGCCAGCAGCTTAGGTACTGAAGCTTTCTTT. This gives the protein CASSLGTEAFF.

The CDR3 coding sequence is TGCGCCAGCAGCTCTACTAGGGGGTACGAGCAGTACTTC. Translated: CASSSTRGYEQYF. This chain joins TRBV5-1 and TRBJ2-7; maybe TRBD1 (6 bases). V was cut by 3 bases and J by 4 bases, with 11 bases left in between. The germline gives CDR1 SGHRS, CDR2 YFSETQ. The CDR3 spans 13 residues.

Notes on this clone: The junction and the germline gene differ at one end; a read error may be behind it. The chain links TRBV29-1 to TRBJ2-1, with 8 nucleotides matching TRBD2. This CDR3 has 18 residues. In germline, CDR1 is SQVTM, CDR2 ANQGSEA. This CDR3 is CSVEGSQGKSGSFNGQFF. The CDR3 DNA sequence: TGCAGCGTTGAGGGTTCCCAGGGGAAGAGCGGGAGCTTTAATGGGCAGTTCTTC.

CDR3 bases: TGCGCCAGCAGCTTATTAGCGAGCACTGAAGCTTTCTTT. It is translated as CASSLLASTEAFF. This chain connects TRBV5-1 to TRBJ1-1; D remains ambiguous. From germline, CDR1 is SGHRS and CDR2 YFSETQ. With 2 bases removed from V and 4 bases from J, the gap between germline ends came to 9 bases. This CDR3 has 13 amino acids.

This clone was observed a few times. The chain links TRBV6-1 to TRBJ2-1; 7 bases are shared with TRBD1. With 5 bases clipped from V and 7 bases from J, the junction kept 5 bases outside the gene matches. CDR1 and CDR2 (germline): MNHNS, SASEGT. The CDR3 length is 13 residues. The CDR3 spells CASSRAGGNEQFF. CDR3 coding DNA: TGTGCCAGCAGTCGGGCAGGGGGTAATGAGCAGTTCTTC.

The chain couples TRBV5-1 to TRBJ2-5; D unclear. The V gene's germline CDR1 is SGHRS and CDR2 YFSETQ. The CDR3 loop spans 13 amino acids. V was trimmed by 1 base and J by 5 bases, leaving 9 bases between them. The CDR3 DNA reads TGCGCCAGCAGCTTGACCCCCTTGGAGACCCAGTACTTC. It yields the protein CASSLTPLETQYF.

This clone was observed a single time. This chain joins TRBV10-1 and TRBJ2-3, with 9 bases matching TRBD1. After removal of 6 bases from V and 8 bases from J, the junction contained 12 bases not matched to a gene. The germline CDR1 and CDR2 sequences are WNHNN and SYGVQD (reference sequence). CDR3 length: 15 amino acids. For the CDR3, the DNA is TGCGCCAGCAGCGCGGGACAGGGTTGTCTCACTACGCAGTATTTT. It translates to CASSAGQGCLTTQYF.

The CDR3 here is CASSPLGGDTGELFF. The CDR3 nucleotides are TGTGCCAGCTCACCACTCGGGGGCGACACCGGGGAGCTGTTTTTT. The chain links TRBV18 to TRBJ2-2, with D perhaps TRBD1 or TRBD2 (6 bases each). Germline CDR1 reads KGHSH; CDR2 reads LQKENI. The CDR3 spans 15 residues. V dropped 1 base and J dropped 3 bases, with 9 bases sitting between them.

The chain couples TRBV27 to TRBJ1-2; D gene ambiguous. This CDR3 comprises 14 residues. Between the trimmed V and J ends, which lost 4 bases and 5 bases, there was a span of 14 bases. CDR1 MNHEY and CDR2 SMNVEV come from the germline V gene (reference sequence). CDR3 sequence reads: CASSWKGGGYGYTF. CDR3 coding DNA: TGTGCCAGCAGTTGGAAGGGAGGTGGATATGGCTACACCTTC.

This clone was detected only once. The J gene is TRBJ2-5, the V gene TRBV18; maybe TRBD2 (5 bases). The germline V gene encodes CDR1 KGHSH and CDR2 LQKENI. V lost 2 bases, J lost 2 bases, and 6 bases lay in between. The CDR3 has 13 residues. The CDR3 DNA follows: TGTGCCAGCTCACCAGGCGGGCAAGAGACCCAGTACTTC. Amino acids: CASSPGGQETQYF.

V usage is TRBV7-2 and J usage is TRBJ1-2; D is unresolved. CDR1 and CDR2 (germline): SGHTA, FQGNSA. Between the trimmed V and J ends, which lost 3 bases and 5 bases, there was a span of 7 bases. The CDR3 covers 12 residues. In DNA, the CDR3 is TGTGCCAGCAGCTTTCGGGGTTATGGCTACACCTTC. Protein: CASSFRGYGYTF. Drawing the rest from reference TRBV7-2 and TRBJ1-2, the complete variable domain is GAGVSQSPSNKVTEKGKDVELRCDPISGHTALYWYRQSLGQGLEFLIYFQGNSAPDKSGLPSDRFSAERTGGSVSTLTIQRTQQEDSAVYLCASSFRGYGYTFGSGTRLTVV.

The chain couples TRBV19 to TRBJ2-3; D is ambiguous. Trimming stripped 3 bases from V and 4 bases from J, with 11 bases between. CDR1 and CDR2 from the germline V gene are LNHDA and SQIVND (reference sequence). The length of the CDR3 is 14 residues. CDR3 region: CASSITWLADTQYF. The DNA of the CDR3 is TGTGCCAGTAGTATTACGTGGCTCGCAGATACGCAGTATTTT. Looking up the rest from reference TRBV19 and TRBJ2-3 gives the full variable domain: DGGITQSPKYLFRKEGQNVTLSCEQNLNHDAMYWYRQDPGQGLRLIYYSQIVNDFQKGDIAEGYSVSREKKESFPLTVTSAQKNPTAFYLCASSITWLADTQYFGPGTRLTVL.

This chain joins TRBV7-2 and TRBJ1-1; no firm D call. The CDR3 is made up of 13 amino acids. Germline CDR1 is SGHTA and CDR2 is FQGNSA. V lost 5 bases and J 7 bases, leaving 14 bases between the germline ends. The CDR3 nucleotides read TGTGCCAGCAGCCTGGGCGTGGTTGGTGAAGCTTTCTTT. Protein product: CASSLGVVGEAFF. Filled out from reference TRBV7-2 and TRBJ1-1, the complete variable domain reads GAGVSQSPSNKVTEKGKDVELRCDPISGHTALYWYRQSLGQGLEFLIYFQGNSAPDKSGLPSDRFSAERTGGSVSTLTIQRTQQEDSAVYLCASSLGVVGEAFFGQGTRLTVV.

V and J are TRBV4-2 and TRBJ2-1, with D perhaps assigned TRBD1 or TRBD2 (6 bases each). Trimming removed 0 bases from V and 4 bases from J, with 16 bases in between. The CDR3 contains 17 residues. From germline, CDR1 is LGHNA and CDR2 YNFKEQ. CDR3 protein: CASSQDLRGGVYNEQFF. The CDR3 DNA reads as TGTGCCAGCAGCCAAGACCTCAGGGGCGGGGTATACAATGAGCAGTTCTTC.

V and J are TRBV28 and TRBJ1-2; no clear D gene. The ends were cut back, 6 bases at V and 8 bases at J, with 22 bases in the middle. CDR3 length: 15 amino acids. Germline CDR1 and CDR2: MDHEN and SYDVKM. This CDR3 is CASSSLYTLERGYTF. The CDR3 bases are TGTGCCAGCAGCTCCCTATATACATTGGAGCGGGGCTACACCTTC.

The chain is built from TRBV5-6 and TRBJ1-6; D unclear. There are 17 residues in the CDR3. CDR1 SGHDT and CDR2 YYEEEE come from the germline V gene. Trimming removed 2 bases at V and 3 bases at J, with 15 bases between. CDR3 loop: CASSFGGTNLYNSPLHF. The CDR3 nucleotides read TGTGCCAGCAGCTTCGGCGGAACTAACCTCTATAATTCACCCCTCCACTTT. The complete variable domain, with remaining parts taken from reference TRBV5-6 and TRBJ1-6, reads DAGVTQSPTHLIKTRGQQVTLRCSPKSGHDTVSWYQQALGQGPQFIFQYYEEEERQRGNFPDRFSGHQFPNYSSELNVNALLLGDSALYLCASSFGGTNLYNSPLHFGNGTRLTVT.

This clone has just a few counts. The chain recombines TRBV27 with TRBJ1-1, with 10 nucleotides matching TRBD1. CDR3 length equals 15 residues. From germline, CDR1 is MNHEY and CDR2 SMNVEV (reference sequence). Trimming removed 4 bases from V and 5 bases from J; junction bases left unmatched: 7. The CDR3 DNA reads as TGTGCCAGCAGTTCTCCGGGACAGGGGCGAACTGAAGCTTTCTTT. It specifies CASSSPGQGRTEAFF.

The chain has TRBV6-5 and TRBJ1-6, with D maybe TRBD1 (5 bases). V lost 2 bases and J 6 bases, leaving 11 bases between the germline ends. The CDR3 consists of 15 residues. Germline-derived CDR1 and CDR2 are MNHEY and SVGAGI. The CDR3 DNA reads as TGTGCCAGCAGTTACAATCGGGGGACTAATTCACCCCTCCACTTT. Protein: CASSYNRGTNSPLHF.

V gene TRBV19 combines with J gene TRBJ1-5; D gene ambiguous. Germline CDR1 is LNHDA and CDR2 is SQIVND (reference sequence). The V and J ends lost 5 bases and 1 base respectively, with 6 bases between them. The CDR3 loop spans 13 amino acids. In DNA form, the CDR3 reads TGTGCCAGTAGTCCCTGGAGCAATCAGCCCCAGCATTTT. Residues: CASSPWSNQPQHF.

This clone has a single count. CDR3 DNA sequence: TGTGCCAGCAGCTTAGCGGGGGTCCTAACGAACGAGCAGTACTTC. Translation: CASSLAGVLTNEQYF. The gene calls are TRBV7-2 and TRBJ2-7; D tentatively fits TRBD1 or TRBD2 (5 bases each). This CDR3 has 15 residues. V lost 0 bases and J 5 bases, leaving 14 bases between the germline ends. Germline CDR1 SGHTA, CDR2 FQGNSA.

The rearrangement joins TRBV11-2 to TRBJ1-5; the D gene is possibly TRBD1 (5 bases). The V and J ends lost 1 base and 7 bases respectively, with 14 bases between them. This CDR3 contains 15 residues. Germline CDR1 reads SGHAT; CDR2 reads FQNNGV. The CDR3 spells CASSLGLGAAQPQHF. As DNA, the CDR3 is TGTGCCAGCAGCTTAGGCCTCGGGGCGGCGCAGCCCCAGCATTTT.

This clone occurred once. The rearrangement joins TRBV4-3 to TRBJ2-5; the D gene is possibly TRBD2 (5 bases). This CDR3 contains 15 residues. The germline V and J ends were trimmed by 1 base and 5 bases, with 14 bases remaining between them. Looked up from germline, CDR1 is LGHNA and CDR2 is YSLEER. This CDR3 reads CASSQGHLASETQYF. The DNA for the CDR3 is TGCGCCAGCAGCCAAGGACATCTAGCATCGGAGACCCAGTACTTC.

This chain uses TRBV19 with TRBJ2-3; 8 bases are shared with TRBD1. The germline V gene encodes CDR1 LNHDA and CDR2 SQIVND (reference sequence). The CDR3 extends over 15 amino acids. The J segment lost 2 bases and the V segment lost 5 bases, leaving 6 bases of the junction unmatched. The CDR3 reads CASSPGQVVTDTQYF. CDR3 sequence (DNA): TGTGCCAGTAGTCCGGGACAGGTTGTCACAGATACGCAGTATTTT. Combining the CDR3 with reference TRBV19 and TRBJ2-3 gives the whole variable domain DGGITQSPKYLFRKEGQNVTLSCEQNLNHDAMYWYRQDPGQGLRLIYYSQIVNDFQKGDIAEGYSVSREKKESFPLTVTSAQKNPTAFYLCASSPGQVVTDTQYFGPGTRLTVL.